Below, 25 T cell receptor beta chains from the same sample are listed, as sequenced in a study of T-cell reconstitution after alpha-beta-depleted transplantation in children. As it was prepared, the TCRbeta library received unique molecular identifiers. TCRdb redid the calling of the PCR reads with MiXCR, one entry per CDR3 protein. Among a few hundred thousand distinct CDR3 sequences listed, approximately 10% were seen once. The source was PBMCs from the stem cell graft donor, collected from the stem cell graft. These receptors all stem from a human donor who donated a stem cell graft to a child with acute lymphoblastic leukemia.

This clonotype was seen at least ten times. The chain is built from TRBV20-1 and TRBJ2-5, with D tentatively TRBD1 or TRBD2 (6 bases each). V shed 3 bases and J shed 3 bases, with 14 bases lying between them. Germline lookup yields CDR1 DFQATT and CDR2 SNEGSKA (reference sequence). The CDR3 is 14 amino acids. The CDR3 DNA follows: TGCAGTGCTAGTGAACCAGGGGAGGAAGAGACCCAGTACTTC. The encoded protein is CSASEPGEEETQYF.

This clonotype has a handful of counts. The rearrangement joins TRBV7-2 to TRBJ1-2; D gene unclear. Germline V gene lookup returns CDR1 SGHTA and CDR2 FQGNSA. Trimming removed 5 bases at V and 7 bases at J, with 14 bases between. The CDR3 has 13 amino acids. The CDR3: CASSPSPLSGYTF. In DNA, the CDR3 is TGTGCCAGCAGCCCCTCACCCCTGTCTGGCTACACCTTC.

A few counts support this clonotype. J is TRBJ1-6 and V is TRBV20-1; D is possibly TRBD1 (5 bases). V was trimmed by 0 bases and J by 10 bases, leaving 13 bases between them. The CDR3 runs 14 residues. CDR1 and CDR2 from the germline V gene are DFQATT and SNEGSKA (reference sequence). Written as DNA, the CDR3 is TGCAGTGCTAGAGATGGGGCACGGGTATCACCCCTCCACTTT. It specifies CSARDGARVSPLHF.

In its sample, this clonotype was seen a few times. The V gene is TRBV5-1, the J gene TRBJ2-5, with D possibly being TRBD1 (5 bases). CDR1 SGHRS and CDR2 YFSETQ come from the germline V gene. Trimming removed 3 bases at V and 1 base at J, with 10 bases between. The CDR3 is 14 amino acids. The CDR3 region has the DNA TGCGCCAGCAGCTACTCGACAGCCCAAGAGACCCAGTACTTC. It codes for CASSYSTAQETQYF.

Here the CDR3 DNA reads TGTGCCAGCAGTTACGCGAGGGGGGCTCACAATCAGCCCCAGCATTTT. This translates into CASSYARGAHNQPQHF. The chain joins TRBV6-2 or TRBV6-3 to TRBJ1-5; possible D gene TRBD1, 6 bases. CDR3 length: 16 residues. Germline-derived CDR1 and CDR2 are MNHEY and SVGEGT. V gave up 2 bases and J gave up 3 bases, with 14 bases separating them.

The V and J genes are TRBV27 and TRBJ2-7; D tentatively fits TRBD1 or TRBD2 (5 bases each). The V gene's germline CDR1 is MNHEY and CDR2 SMNVEV (reference sequence). Trimming took 5 bases from V and 1 from J, leaving 15 bases between them. The CDR3 is made up of 15 amino acids. CDR3 sequence reads: CASSPGTDTSYEQYF. Here the CDR3 DNA reads TGTGCCAGCAGTCCGGGAACGGACACATCCTACGAGCAGTACTTC.

For the CDR3, the DNA is TGCAGCGTTCTCGGGACTAGCGGGGAGAGCACAGATACGCAGTATTTT. It encodes CSVLGTSGESTDTQYF. V and J are TRBV29-1 and TRBJ2-3; TRBD2 matches 13 bases. CDR1 and CDR2 (germline): SQVTM, ANQGSEA. CDR3 length: 16 amino acids. The J segment lost 0 bases and the V segment lost 5 bases, leaving 5 bases of the junction unmatched.

In its sample, this clonotype was seen a few times. This chain's CDR3 is CASSLGDRAYIQYF. CDR3 in DNA: TGTGCCAGCAGTCTAGGGGACAGGGCCTACATTCAGTACTTC. This chain joins TRBV12-3 or TRBV12-4 and TRBJ2-4; 9 nucleotides line up with TRBD1. This CDR3 is built from 14 residues. V trimming: 5 bases; J trimming: 8 bases; junction bases outside the gene matches: 7.

The V gene is TRBV9, the J gene TRBJ2-1; 7 nucleotides line up with TRBD2. Germline loops: CDR1 SGDLS, CDR2 YYNGEE. The CDR3 runs to 15 residues. The J segment lost 5 bases and the V segment lost 3 bases, leaving 8 bases of the junction unmatched. The CDR3 reads CASSAPSGPDNEQFF. The CDR3 nucleotides read TGTGCCAGCAGCGCACCTAGCGGCCCAGACAATGAGCAGTTCTTC.

This chain joins TRBV5-5 and TRBJ1-6, with D perhaps matching TRBD1 (5 bases). Germline V gene sequence: CDR1 SGHKS, CDR2 YYEKEE (reference sequence). This CDR3 is 15 amino acids long. Trimming removed 1 base at V and 7 bases at J, with 12 bases between. DNA of the CDR3: TGTGCCAGCAGCTTGAACGCCGGGACCAATTCACCCCTCCACTTT. Amino acid sequence: CASSLNAGTNSPLHF.

This clonotype was counted only a few times. The chain has TRBV6-5 and TRBJ1-4; D is perhaps TRBD1 (5 bases). V was trimmed by 2 bases and J by 8 bases, leaving 12 bases between them. This CDR3 contains 14 residues. The germline V gene has CDR1 MNHEY and CDR2 SVGAGI. DNA of the CDR3: TGTGCCAGCAGTTACCGCCAGGGATGGGAAAAACTGTTTTTT. This encodes CASSYRQGWEKLFF.

This clonotype was detected ten times or more. The chain is built from TRBV7-9 and TRBJ2-1, with 9 bases matching TRBD2. Germline assignment: CDR1 SEHNR and CDR2 FQNEAQ (reference sequence). CDR3 size: 16 residues. The trim removed 4 bases at V and 2 bases at J, leaving 6 bases unmatched. The CDR3 DNA is TGTGCCAGCAGCTCCTTAGCGGGAGACACCTACAATGAGCAGTTCTTC. It specifies CASSSLAGDTYNEQFF.

The chain is built from TRBV12-3 or TRBV12-4 and TRBJ2-5; weak D call: TRBD1 (5 bases). The CDR3 extends over 14 amino acids. V lost 1 base and J lost 4, with 10 bases in between. Here the CDR3 reads CASSLVGPTETQYF. CDR3 bases: TGTGCCAGCAGTTTAGTGGGGCCGACAGAGACCCAGTACTTC.

This clonotype has at least ten counts. This chain connects TRBV5-1 to TRBJ2-7; 7 bases are a match to TRBD2. Losses at the gene ends were 4 bases for V and 4 bases for J; bases not matched to a gene: 8. The germline CDR1 and CDR2 sequences are SGHRS and YFSETQ. The CDR3 contains 14 residues. The chain's CDR3 is CASSPRDYPYEQYF. The CDR3, as DNA: TGCGCCAGCAGCCCCCGGGACTATCCGTACGAGCAGTACTTC.

This clonotype was detected a few times. This chain connects TRBV7-3 to TRBJ1-5; D might be TRBD1 (6 bases). V shed 1 base and J shed 3 bases, with 10 bases lying between them. The CDR3 extends over 15 amino acids. Germline V CDR1 and CDR2: SGHTA, FQGTGA. The CDR3 sequence: CASSLMAGVNQPQHF. The CDR3, as DNA: TGTGCCAGCAGCTTAATGGCAGGGGTCAATCAGCCCCAGCATTTT.

This clonotype was seen repeatedly, ten times or more. J is TRBJ2-2 and V is TRBV3-1; 8 bases map to TRBD1. The CDR3 length is 15 residues. J was trimmed by 7 bases and V by 3 bases; bases with no gene match: 7. Germline assignment: CDR1 LGHDT and CDR2 YNNKEL (reference sequence). In DNA, the CDR3 is TGTGCCAGCAGCCAGCGACAGGGGCCCGGCGGGGAGCTGTTTTTT. Its protein is CASSQRQGPGGELFF.

In this sample, this clonotype turned up a few times. The chain uses TRBV4-3 and TRBJ1-4; a possible D gene is TRBD1 (6 bases). The ends were cut back, 3 bases at V and 2 bases at J, with 16 bases in the middle. The CDR3 has 17 residues. CDR1 and CDR2 from the germline V gene are LGHNA and YSLEER. This chain's CDR3 is CASSQDRRGATNEKLFF. CDR3 coding DNA: TGCGCCAGCAGCCAGGACCGGAGGGGGGCGACTAATGAAAAACTGTTTTTT.

The table lists this clonotype with a few counts. CDR3 in amino acids: CASSPGSFYNEQFF. The CDR3 DNA sequence: TGTGCCAGCAGCCCGGGATCTTTCTACAATGAGCAGTTCTTC. V gene TRBV14 combines with J gene TRBJ2-1; possibly TRBD2 for D (5 bases). CDR1 is SGHDN and CDR2 is FVKESK in the germline V gene. Trimming shortened V by 4 bases and J by 3 bases, and 10 bases separated the two germline ends. The CDR3 length is 14 residues.

This clonotype came up a few times. The chain recombines TRBV18 with TRBJ1-1, with 8 bases fitting TRBD1. Germline V gives CDR1 KGHSH, CDR2 LQKENI. Unmatched junction bases numbered 3, after V lost 3 bases and J lost 0 bases. The CDR3 consists of 15 residues. DNA of the CDR3: TGTGCCAGCTCACCGACAGGGGAGATGAACACTGAAGCTTTCTTT. This codes for CASSPTGEMNTEAFF.

The rearrangement joins TRBV5-1 to TRBJ2-7; D is unresolved. The germline gives CDR1 SGHRS, CDR2 YFSETQ. Trimming took off 4 bases at V and 2 bases at J, with 13 bases between the two ends. The CDR3 covers 14 residues. The CDR3 sequence: CASSPDRGAYEQYF. Written as DNA, the CDR3 is TGCGCCAGCAGCCCGGACCGTGGCGCCTACGAGCAGTACTTC.

This sequence joins TRBV7-9 and TRBJ2-1; 12 nucleotides align to TRBD2. The length of the CDR3 is 15 residues. Trimming took 7 bases from V and 1 from J; bases not matched to a gene: 2. CDR1 and CDR2 from the germline V gene are SEHNR and FQNEAQ (reference sequence). The CDR3: CASNLAGGSYNEQFF. Written as DNA, the CDR3 is TGTGCCAGCAACCTAGCGGGAGGGTCCTACAATGAGCAGTTCTTC.

This clonotype appeared a few times. The chain employs TRBV5-1 and TRBJ2-3; 10 bases agree with TRBD2. The V gene end was trimmed by 3 bases and the J gene end by 4 bases; junction bases not matched to a gene: 11. The CDR3 has 17 residues. Germline values: CDR1 SGHRS, CDR2 YFSETQ. CDR3 sequence (DNA): TGCGCCAGCAGCTCCGCTCTGAGCGGGAGGGCCCCAGATACGCAGTATTTT. As protein: CASSSALSGRAPDTQYF.

This clonotype was observed at least ten times. The chain carries TRBV12-3 or TRBV12-4 and TRBJ2-5; D is uncertain. The CDR3 has 12 residues. Trimming shortened V by 4 bases and J by 2 bases, and 5 bases separated the two germline ends. CDR3 in amino acids: CASSYVQETQYF. CDR3 nucleotides: TGTGCCAGCAGTTACGTGCAAGAGACCCAGTACTTC.

The rearrangement uses TRBV10-3 and TRBJ2-1, with unresolved D. In germline, CDR1 is ENHRY, CDR2 SYGVKD. V gave up 2 bases and J gave up 8 bases, with 25 bases separating them. The CDR3 contains 18 residues. The CDR3, as DNA: TGTGCCATCAGTGAGCCAAAAAGTCAGCTCGCGGTGTTCGATGAGCAGTTCTTC. Amino acid sequence: CAISEPKSQLAVFDEQFF.

The V gene is TRBV4-1, the J gene TRBJ2-7; TRBD1 agrees at 7 bases. V gave up 1 base and J gave up 7 bases; unmatched junction bases: 10. The CDR3 length is 15 residues. Germline V gives CDR1 MGHRA, CDR2 YSYEKL. In DNA, the CDR3 is TGCGCCAGCAGCCAAGCGGACAGGTTAGGTCGGGAGCAGTACTTC. Translation: CASSQADRLGREQYF.